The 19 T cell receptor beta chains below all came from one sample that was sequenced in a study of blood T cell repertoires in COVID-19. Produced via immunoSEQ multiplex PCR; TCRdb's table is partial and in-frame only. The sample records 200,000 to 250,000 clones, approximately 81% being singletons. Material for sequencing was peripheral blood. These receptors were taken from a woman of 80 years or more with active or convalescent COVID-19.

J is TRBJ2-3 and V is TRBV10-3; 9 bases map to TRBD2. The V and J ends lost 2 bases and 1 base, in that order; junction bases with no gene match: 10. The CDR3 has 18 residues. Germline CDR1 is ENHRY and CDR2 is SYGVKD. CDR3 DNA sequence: TGTGCCATCAGTGAGGGAGAGCGGGGGGCCTCTGGCACAGATACGCAGTATTTT. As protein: CAISEGERGASGTDTQYF.

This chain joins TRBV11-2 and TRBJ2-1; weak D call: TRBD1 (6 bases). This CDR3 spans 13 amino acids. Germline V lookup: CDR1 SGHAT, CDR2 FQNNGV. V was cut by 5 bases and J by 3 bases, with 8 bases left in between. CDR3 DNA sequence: TGTGCCAGCAGCCTGGACAGCTACAATGAGCAGTTCTTC. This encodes CASSLDSYNEQFF.

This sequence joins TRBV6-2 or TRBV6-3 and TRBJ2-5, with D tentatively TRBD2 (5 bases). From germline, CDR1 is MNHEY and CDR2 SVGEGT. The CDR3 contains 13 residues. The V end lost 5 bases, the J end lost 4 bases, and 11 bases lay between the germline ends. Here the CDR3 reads CASSARDGETQYF. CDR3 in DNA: TGTGCCAGCAGTGCCCGGGATGGAGAGACCCAGTACTTC.

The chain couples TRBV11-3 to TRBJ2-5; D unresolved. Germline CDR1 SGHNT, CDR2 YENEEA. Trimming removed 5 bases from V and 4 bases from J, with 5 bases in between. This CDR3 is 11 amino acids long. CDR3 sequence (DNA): TGTGCCAGCAGCCTTCTAGAGACCCAGTACTTC. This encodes CASSLLETQYF.

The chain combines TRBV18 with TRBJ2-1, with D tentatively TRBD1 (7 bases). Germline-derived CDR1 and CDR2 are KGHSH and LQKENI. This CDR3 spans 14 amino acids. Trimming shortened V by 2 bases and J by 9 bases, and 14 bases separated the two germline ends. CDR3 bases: TGTGCCAGCTCACCAGGTCAGGGGGAGGTTGAGCAGTTCTTC. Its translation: CASSPGQGEVEQFF.

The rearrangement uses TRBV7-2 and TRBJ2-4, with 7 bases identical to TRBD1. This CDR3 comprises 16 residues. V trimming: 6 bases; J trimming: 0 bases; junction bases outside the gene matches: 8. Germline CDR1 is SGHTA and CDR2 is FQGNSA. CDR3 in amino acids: CASSQTGYSAKNIQYF. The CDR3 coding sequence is TGTGCCAGCAGTCAGACAGGGTACTCAGCCAAAAACATTCAGTACTTC.

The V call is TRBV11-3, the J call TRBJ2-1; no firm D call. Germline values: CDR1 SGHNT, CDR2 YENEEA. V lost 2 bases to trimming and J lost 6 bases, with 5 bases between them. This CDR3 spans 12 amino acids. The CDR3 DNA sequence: TGTGCCAGCAGCTTACATGTCAATGAGCAGTTCTTC. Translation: CASSLHVNEQFF. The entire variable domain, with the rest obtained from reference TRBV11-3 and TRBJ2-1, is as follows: EAGVVQSPRYKIIEKKQPVAFWCNPISGHNTLYWYLQNLGQGPELLIRYENEEAVDDSQLPKDRFSAERLKGVDSTLKIQPAELGDSAVYLCASSLHVNEQFFGPGTRLTVL.

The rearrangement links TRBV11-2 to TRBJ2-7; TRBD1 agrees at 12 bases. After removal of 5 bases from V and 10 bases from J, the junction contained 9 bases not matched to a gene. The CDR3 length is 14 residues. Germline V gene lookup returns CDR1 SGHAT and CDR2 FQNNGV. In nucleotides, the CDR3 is TGTGCCAGCAGCCCTGGGACAGGGGGCAGGCTCCAGTACTTC. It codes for CASSPGTGGRLQYF.

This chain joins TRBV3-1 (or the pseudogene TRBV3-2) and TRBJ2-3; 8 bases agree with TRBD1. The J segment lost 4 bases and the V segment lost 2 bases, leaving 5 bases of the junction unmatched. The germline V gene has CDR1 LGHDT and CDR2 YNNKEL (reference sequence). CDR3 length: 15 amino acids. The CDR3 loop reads CASSQQLDRADTQYF. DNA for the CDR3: TGTGCCAGCAGCCAACAATTGGACAGGGCAGATACGCAGTATTTT.

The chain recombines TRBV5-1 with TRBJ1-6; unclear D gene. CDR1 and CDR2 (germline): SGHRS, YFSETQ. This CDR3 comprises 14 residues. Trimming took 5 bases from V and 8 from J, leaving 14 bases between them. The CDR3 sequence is CASSYGSGDSPLHF. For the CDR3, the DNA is TGCGCCAGCAGTTACGGAAGCGGAGATTCACCCCTCCACTTT.

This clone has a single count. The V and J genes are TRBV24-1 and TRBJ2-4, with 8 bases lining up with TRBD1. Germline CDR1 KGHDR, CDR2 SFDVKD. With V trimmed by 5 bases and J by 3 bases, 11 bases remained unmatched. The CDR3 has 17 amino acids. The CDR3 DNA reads TGTGCCACCAGTGCCGCCGGACAGGGCCTTAGCAAAAACATTCAGTACTTC. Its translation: CATSAAGQGLSKNIQYF.

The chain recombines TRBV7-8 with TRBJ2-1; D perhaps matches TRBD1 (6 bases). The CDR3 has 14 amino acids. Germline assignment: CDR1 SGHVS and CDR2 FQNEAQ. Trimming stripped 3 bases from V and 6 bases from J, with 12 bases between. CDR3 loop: CASSFPGQSNEQFF. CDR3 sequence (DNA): TGTGCCAGCAGCTTCCCGGGACAAAGCAATGAGCAGTTCTTC. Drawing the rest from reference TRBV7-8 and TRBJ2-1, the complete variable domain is GAGVSQSPRYKVAKRGQDVALRCDPISGHVSLFWYQQALGQGPEFLTYFQNEAQLDKSGLPSDRFFAERPEGSVSTLKIQRTQQEDSAVYLCASSFPGQSNEQFFGPGTRLTVL.

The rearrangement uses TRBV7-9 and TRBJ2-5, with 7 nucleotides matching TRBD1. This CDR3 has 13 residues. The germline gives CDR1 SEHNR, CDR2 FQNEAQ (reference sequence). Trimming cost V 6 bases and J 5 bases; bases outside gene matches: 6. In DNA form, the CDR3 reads TGTGCCAGCAGTACCGACAGGGCCGAGACCCAGTACTTC. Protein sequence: CASSTDRAETQYF.

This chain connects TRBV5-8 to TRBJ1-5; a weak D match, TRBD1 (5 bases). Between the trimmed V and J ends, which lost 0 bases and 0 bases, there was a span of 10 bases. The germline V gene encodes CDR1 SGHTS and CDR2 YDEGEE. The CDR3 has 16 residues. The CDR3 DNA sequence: TGTGCCAGCAGCTTGGACAGGCGATATAGCAATCAGCCCCAGCATTTT. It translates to CASSLDRRYSNQPQHF.

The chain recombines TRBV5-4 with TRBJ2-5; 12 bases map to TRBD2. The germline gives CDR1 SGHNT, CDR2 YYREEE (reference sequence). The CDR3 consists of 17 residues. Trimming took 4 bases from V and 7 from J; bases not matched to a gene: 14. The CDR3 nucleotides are TGTGCCAGCAGCCCGGGATCTAGCGGGGGGGGTAGTGCGACCCAGTACTTC. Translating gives CASSPGSSGGGSATQYF.

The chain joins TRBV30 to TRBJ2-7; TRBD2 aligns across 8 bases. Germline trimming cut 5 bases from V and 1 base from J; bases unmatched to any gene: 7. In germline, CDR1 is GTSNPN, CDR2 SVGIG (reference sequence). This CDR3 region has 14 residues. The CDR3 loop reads CAWEAGTRSYEQYF. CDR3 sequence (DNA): TGTGCCTGGGAGGCCGGGACTAGATCCTACGAGCAGTACTTC.

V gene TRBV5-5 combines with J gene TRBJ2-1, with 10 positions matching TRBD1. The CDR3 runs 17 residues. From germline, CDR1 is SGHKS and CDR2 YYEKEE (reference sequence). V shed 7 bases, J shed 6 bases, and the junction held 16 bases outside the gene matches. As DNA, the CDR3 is TGTGCCAGCCTAGCCGAGAGACAGGGGGCAAAGGGCAATGAGCAGTTCTTC. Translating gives CASLAERQGAKGNEQFF.

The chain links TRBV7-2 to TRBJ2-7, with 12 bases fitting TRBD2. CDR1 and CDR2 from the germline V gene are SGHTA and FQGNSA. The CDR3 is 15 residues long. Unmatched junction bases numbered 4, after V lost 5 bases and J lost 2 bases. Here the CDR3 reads CASSPRLAGAYEQYF. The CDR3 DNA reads TGTGCCAGCAGCCCCAGACTAGCGGGGGCCTACGAGCAGTACTTC.

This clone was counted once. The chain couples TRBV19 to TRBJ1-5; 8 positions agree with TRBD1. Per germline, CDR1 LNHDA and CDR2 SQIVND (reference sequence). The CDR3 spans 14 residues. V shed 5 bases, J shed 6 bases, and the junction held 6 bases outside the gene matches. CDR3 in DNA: TGTGCCAGTAGTCCAGGGGGCAGGGGTCAGCCCCAGCATTTT. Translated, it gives CASSPGGRGQPQHF.